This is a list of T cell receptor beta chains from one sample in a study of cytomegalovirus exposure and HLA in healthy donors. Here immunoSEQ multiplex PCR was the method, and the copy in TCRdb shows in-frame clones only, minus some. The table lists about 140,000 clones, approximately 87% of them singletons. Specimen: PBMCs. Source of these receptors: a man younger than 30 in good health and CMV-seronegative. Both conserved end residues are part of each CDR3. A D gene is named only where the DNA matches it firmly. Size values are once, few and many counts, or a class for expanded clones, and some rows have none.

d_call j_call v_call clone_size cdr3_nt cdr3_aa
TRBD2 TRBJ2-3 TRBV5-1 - TGCGCCAGCAGGTCCAGCGGGGGGGCTAGGGAAGATACGCAGTATTTT CASRSSGGAREDTQYF
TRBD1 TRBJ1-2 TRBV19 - TGTGCCAGTAGTCCCGGGACAGGGGATGGCTACACCTTC CASSPGTGDGYTF
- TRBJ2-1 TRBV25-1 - TGTGCCAGCAGTGCGGGAGACACGCGTGAGCAGTTCTTC CASSAGDTREQFF
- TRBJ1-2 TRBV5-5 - TGTGCCAGCAGCATACGGCCTAGGGGGAACTATGGCTACACCTTC CASSIRPRGNYGYTF
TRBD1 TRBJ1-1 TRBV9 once TGTGCCAGCAGCGCCGGGGGACAGGGGCTGAACACTGAAGCTTTCTTT CASSAGGQGLNTEAFF
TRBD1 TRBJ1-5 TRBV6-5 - TGTGCCAGCCGAAAATTCGGGACAGACAATCAGCCCCAGCATTTT CASRKFGTDNQPQHF
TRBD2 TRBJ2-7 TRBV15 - TGTGCCACCAGCAGATCGGGGCTAGCGGGCGAGCAGTACTTC CATSRSGLAGEQYF
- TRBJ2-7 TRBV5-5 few TGTGCCAGCAGCATGACAGGAAACTCCTACGAGCAGTACTTC CASSMTGNSYEQYF
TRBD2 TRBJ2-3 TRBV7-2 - TGTGCCAGCAGCCTGTCCGGGACTAGCGGGAGTACGGGCGCAGATACGCAGTATTTT CASSLSGTSGSTGADTQYF
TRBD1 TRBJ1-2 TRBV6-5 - TGTGCCAGCAGTTTCGGACAGGGGGCGCTTGGCTACACCTTC CASSFGQGALGYTF
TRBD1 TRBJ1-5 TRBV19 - TGTGCCAGTAGGGACAGGTACAATCAGCCCCAGCATTTT CASRDRYNQPQHF
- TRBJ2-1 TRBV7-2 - TGTGCGTTGGGGGGGCCTAGTGAGCAGTTCTTC CALGGPSEQFF
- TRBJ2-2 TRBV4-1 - TGCGCCAGCAGCCAAGTACGTCAGGTCGGCGGGGAGCTGTTTTTT CASSQVRQVGGELFF
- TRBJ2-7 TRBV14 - TGTGCCAGCAGCCAAGGACAGAACTACGAGCAGTACTTC CASSQGQNYEQYF
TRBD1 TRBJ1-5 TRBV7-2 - TGTGCCAGCAGCTTAAGCCCAAAGACAGGGAATCAGCCCCAGCATTTT CASSLSPKTGNQPQHF
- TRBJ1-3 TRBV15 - TGTGCCACCGGGGGAGGACCGCGCTCTGGAAACACCATATATTTT CATGGGPRSGNTIYF
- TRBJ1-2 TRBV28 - TGTGCCAGCAGTTCGATTACAGGGTTTGGTAACTATGGCTACACCTTC CASSSITGFGNYGYTF
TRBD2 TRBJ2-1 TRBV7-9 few TGTGCCAGCAGCTCAGGACTAGCGGGCAATAGGGATGAGCAGTTCTTC CASSSGLAGNRDEQFF
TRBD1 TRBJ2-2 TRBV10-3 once TGTGCCATCAGTGATTTCGGGACAGGGTACACCGGGGAGCTGTTTTTT CAISDFGTGYTGELFF
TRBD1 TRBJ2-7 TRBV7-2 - TGTGCCAGCAGCTTAGCGATCGGGACAGGCTTAGGCGAGCAGTACTTC CASSLAIGTGLGEQYF
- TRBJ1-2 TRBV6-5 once TGTGCCAGCAGCCAACCCCGTGGGCCCTATGGCTACACCTTC CASSQPRGPYGYTF
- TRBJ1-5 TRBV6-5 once TGTGCCAGCAGTCCAAGGGACATTCAGCCCCAGCATTTT CASSPRDIQPQHF
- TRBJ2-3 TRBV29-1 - TGCAGCGTTCACAGGGTTCCCCACCCAGATACGCAGTATTTT CSVHRVPHPDTQYF
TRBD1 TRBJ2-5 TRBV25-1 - TGTGCCAGCAGTGAGGACAGGGGGAGCCAAGAGACCCAGTACTTC CASSEDRGSQETQYF
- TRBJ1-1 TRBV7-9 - TGTGCCAGCAGCTTTTCCCCACCACGGGACACTGAAGCTTTCTTT CASSFSPPRDTEAFF
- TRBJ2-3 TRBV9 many TGTGCCAGCAGCGCCCATGAGGGGGGGCCTACAGATACGCAGTATTTT CASSAHEGGPTDTQYF
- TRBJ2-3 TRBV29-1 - TGCAGCGTTGATGGACAGCCCTTGTCCACAGATACGCAGTATTTT CSVDGQPLSTDTQYF
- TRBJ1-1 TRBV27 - TGTGCCAGCAGTTTGCTGTCAGACATGAACACTGAAGCTTTCTTT CASSLLSDMNTEAFF
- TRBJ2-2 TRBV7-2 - TGTGCCAGCAGCCCATGGCTTATGAACACCGGGGAGCTGTTTTTT CASSPWLMNTGELFF
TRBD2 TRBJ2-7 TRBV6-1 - TGTGCCAGCAGTGCCGGGACTACATACTACGAGCAGTACTTC CASSAGTTYYEQYF
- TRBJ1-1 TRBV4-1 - TGCGCCAGCAGCCAAGGTGAGGGAAGGTACACTGAAGCTTTCTTT CASSQGEGRYTEAFF
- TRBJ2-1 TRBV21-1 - TGTGCCAGCAGCAAAGAGAGACTAGCGGGAGTGCATGAGCAGTTCTTC CASSKERLAGVHEQFF
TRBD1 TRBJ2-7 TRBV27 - TGTGCCAGCAGTTTGAGACAGGGGATTCCCTACGAGCAGTACTTC CASSLRQGIPYEQYF
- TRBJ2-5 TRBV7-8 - TGTGCCAGCAGCTTAGGGACTGTAGGGGAGACCCAGTACTTC CASSLGTVGETQYF
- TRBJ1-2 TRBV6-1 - TGTGCCAGCAGTGAAAGAGGGAGTAACTATGGCTACACCTTC CASSERGSNYGYTF
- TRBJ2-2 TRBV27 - TGTGCCAGCAGTTTTAGGCCAGGGAACACCGGGGAGCTGTTTTTT CASSFRPGNTGELFF
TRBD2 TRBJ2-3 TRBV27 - TGTGCCAGCAGCTCCCTAGCGGGAGCACCGGATACGCAGTATTTT CASSSLAGAPDTQYF
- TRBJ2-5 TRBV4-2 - TGTGCCAGCAGCCAATTCAACCAAGAGACCCAGTACTTC CASSQFNQETQYF
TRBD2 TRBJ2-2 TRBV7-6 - TGTGCCAGCAGGCACCGGGAGGGACGGGGCACCGGGGAGCTGTTTTTT CASRHREGRGTGELFF
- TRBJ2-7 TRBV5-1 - TGCGCCACCAAACCGGGACTTACGTCCTACGAGCAGTACTTC CATKPGLTSYEQYF
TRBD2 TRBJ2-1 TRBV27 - TGTGCCAGCAGCCTTAGCGGGGGGGTGTCCAATGAGCAGTTCTTC CASSLSGGVSNEQFF
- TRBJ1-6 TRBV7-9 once TGTGCCAGCAGCAGAACAGGGAATAATTCACCCCTCCACTTT CASSRTGNNSPLHF
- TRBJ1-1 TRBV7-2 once TGTGCCAGCAGCCTCCAACAGGGGAACACTGAAGCTTTCTTT CASSLQQGNTEAFF
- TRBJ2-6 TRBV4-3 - TGCGCCAGCAGCCCTCCACGGACTGGAGACGGGGCCAACGTCCTGACTTTC CASSPPRTGDGANVLTF
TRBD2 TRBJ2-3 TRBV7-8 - TGTGCCAGCAGCCCAGGACTAGTAGCAGATACGCAGTATTTT CASSPGLVADTQYF
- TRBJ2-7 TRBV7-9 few TGTGCCAGCAGCTTACTCAGGGGGACTGGTATCTACGAGCAGTACTTC CASSLLRGTGIYEQYF
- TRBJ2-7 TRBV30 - TGTGCCTGGAGTGTATACACTAGAGGCTACGAGCAGTACTTC CAWSVYTRGYEQYF
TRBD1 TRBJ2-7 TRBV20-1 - TGCAGTGCCAACAGGGGCTACGAGCAGTACTTC CSANRGYEQYF
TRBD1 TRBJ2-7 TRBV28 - TGTGCCAGCAGTTGGACAGGGGCAACCCACGAGCAGTACTTC CASSWTGATHEQYF
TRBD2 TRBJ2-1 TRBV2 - TGTGCCAGCAGTTTTCGTCAAGCGGGAGGCAATGAGCAGTTCTTC CASSFRQAGGNEQFF
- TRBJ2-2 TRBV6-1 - TGTGCCAGCAGTCCCCGGGAAGGGTACACCGGGGAGCTGTTTTTT CASSPREGYTGELFF
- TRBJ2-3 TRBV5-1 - TGCGCCAGCAGCTTTAAGGGGCGAGTAGTAGATACGCAGTATTTT CASSFKGRVVDTQYF
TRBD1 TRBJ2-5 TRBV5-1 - TGCGCCAGCAGCTCCCAGGGGGAAGAGACCCAGTACTTC CASSSQGEETQYF
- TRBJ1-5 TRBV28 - TGTGCCAGCAGAGATAACAGGGAACAGCCCCAGCATTTT CASRDNREQPQHF
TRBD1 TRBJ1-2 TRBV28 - TGTGCCAGCAGTTTAGTGGGGACAGCTAGTTTTTATGGCTACACCTTC CASSLVGTASFYGYTF
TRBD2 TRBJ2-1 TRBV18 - TGTGCCAGCTCCGGGGGGGAGCAGTTCTTC CASSGGEQFF
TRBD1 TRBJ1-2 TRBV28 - TGTGCCAGCAGTCGACAGGGGGGGTATGGCTACACCTTC CASSRQGGYGYTF
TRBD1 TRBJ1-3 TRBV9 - TGTGCCAGCAGCGTGGGAGGACAGGGTCCCGGAAACACCATATATTTT CASSVGGQGPGNTIYF
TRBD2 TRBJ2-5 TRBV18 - TGTGCCAGCTCACCGCCTAGCGGGAGAAGGGAGACCCAGTACTTC CASSPPSGRRETQYF